A selection of T cell receptor beta chains follows, all from one sample in a study of blood T cell repertoires in COVID-19. The data were produced by immunoSEQ multiplex PCR, yet TCRdb's version contains in-frame clones alone and is incomplete. The sample yields more than 95,000 clones, about 91% seen once. Material for sequencing was peripheral blood. The receptor source for this set is a human donor in a cohort sampled during active COVID-19. Both conserved end residues are trimmed from each CDR3.

>TRBV5-6|TRBJ2-3|11
ASSLAGGDTQY
>TRBV28|TRBJ2-5|14
ASSLWSGGSQETQY
>TRBV3-1/TRBV3-2|TRBJ2-1|14
ASSQEGLAYYNEQF
>TRBV9|TRBJ2-3|14
ASSRSGAGGHDTQY
>TRBV4-1|TRBJ1-5|14
ASSQQLGLGNQPQH
>TRBV9|TRBJ2-7|11
ASSGQGSWEQY
>TRBV9|TRBJ1-1|11
ASSVGTQGQAF
>TRBV4-3|TRBJ1-2|13
ASSQVDRGDYGYT
>TRBV4-3|TRBJ1-1|13
ASSQWRLENTEAF
>TRBV20-1|TRBJ2-7|10
SASSGPYEQY